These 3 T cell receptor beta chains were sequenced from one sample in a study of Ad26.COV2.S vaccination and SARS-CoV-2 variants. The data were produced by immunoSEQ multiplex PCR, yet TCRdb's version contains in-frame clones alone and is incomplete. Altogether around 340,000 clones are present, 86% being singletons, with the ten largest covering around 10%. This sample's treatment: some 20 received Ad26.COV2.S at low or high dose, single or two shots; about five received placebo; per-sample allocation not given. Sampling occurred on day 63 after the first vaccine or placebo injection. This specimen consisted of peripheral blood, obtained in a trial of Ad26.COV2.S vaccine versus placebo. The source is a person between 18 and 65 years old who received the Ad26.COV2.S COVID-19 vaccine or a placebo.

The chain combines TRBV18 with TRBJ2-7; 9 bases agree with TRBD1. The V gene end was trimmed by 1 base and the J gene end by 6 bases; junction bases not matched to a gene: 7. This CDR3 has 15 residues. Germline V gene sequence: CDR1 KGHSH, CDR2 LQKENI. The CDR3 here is CASSPQEDRGGEQYF. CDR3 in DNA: TGTGCCAGCTCACCACAAGAGGACAGGGGAGGCGAGCAGTACTTC.

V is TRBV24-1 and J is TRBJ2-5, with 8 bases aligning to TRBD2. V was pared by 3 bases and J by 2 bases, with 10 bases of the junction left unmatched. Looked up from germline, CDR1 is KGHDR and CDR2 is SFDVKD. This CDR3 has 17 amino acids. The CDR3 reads CATSDPLAGNPQETQYF. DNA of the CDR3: TGTGCCACCAGTGATCCCTTAGCGGGGAATCCACAAGAGACCCAGTACTTC.

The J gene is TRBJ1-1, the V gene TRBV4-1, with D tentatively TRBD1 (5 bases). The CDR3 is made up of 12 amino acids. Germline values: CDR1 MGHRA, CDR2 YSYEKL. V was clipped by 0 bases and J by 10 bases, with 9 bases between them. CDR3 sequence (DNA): TGCGCCAGCAGCCAAGACGGGGCTAGAGCTTTCTTT. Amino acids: CASSQDGARAFF.